The rows below give T cell receptor beta chains drawn from one sample of a study of blood T cell repertoires in COVID-19. Only in-frame clones appear in the TCRdb table, and some are missing; sequencing was by immunoSEQ multiplex PCR. The table includes about 180,000 clones, 82% detected once. The specimen sequenced was PBMCs or T cells enriched from blood (not recorded which). The receptor source for this set is a man between 60 and 70 years old who had recovered from COVID-19. Both conserved end residues are part of each CDR3. D genes are given only for firm matches.

TRBJ1-5 | . | TRBV27 | CASSSDPFNRQGNQPQHF | TGTGCCAGCAGTTCCGATCCATTCAATAGACAGGGCAATCAGCCCCAGCATTTT
TRBJ1-5 | TRBD1 | TRBV2 | CASSAGQGYSQPQHF | TGTGCCAGCAGTGCGGGACAGGGCTACAGTCAGCCCCAGCATTTT
TRBJ2-7 | . | TRBV5-1 | CASSPISLSADRSYEQYF | TGCGCCAGCAGCCCGATATCCCTCTCCGCGGATCGTTCCTACGAGCAGTACTTC
TRBJ1-3 | . | TRBV10-3 | CAIEDGNTIYF | TGTGCCATCGAGGATGGAAACACCATATATTTT
TRBJ2-2 | . | TRBV6-5 | CASSYSIDRGELFF | TGTGCCAGCAGTTACTCCATAGACAGGGGGGAGCTGTTTTTT
TRBJ1-5 | TRBD1 | TRBV5-1 | CASSQNTGGDQPQHF | TGCGCCAGCAGCCAAAATACAGGGGGCGATCAGCCCCAGCATTTT
TRBJ2-3 | . | TRBV7-8 | CASSIQRAPSTDTQYF | TGTGCCAGCAGCATCCAGCGGGCCCCTAGCACAGATACGCAGTATTTT
TRBJ1-2 | . | TRBV28 | CASSRQVRGYTF | TGTGCCAGCAGTAGACAGGTCCGGGGCTACACCTTC
TRBJ2-7 | . | TRBV11-2 | CASSLDPQGHEQYF | TGTGCCAGCAGCTTAGATCCACAGGGACACGAGCAGTACTTC
TRBJ1-2 | . | TRBV19 | CASRGDTGGYGYTF | TGTGCCAGTAGGGGGGACACAGGCGGGTATGGCTACACCTTC
TRBJ1-5 | . | TRBV6-5 | CASRAPGGNQPQHF | TGTGCCAGCAGGGCCCCAGGGGGCAATCAGCCCCAGCATTTT
TRBJ1-5 | . | TRBV3-1/TRBV3-2 | CASSQAGQPQHF | TGTGCCAGCAGCCAAGCGGGTCAGCCCCAGCATTTT
TRBJ1-2 | . | TRBV5-1 | CASSLQARTEGGYTF | TGCGCCAGCAGCTTACAGGCCCGGACGGAGGGTGGCTACACCTTC
TRBJ2-7 | TRBD1 | TRBV5-4 | CASSSRTGSSYEQYF | TGTGCCAGCAGCTCCCGGACAGGGAGCTCCTACGAGCAGTACTTC